This T cell receptor beta chain came from a study of T cells in Graves' hyperthyroidism and ophthalmopathy. This clonotype was counted ten times or more. Germline trimming cut 7 bases from V and 2 bases from J; bases unmatched to any gene: 10. Germline assignment: CDR1 MNHNS and CDR2 SASEGT. The CDR3 is 16 amino acids. TCR beta CDR3 regions were amplified from RNA transcripts. First-round RT-PCR of the TCR CDR3 relied on the HTBI primer set. TCRdb re-called the multiplex PCR reads with MiXCR, one entry per CDR3 protein. The table includes about 340,000 distinct CDR3 sequences, around a fifth detected once.

The sequence was collected from a woman between 50 and 59 years old with Graves' hyperthyroidism. The chain has TRBV6-1 and TRBJ2-7; TRBD2 matches 11 bases. The source material was blood. Here the CDR3 DNA reads TGTGCCAGCAATTTAGAACTAGCGGGAGATCCCTACGAGCAGTACTTC. Translation gives CASNLELAGDPYEQYF.